This T cell receptor (beta chain) was sequenced during a study of CD8+ T cells in alopecia areata (dated by TCRdb to about 2018). With respect to the entire study: The treated patients, all with moderate-to-severe alopecia areata, were enrolled in an open-label pilot trial of oral tofacitinib given at 5 to 10 mg twice daily. Tofacitinib was administered for 6 to 18 months, and 6 months of follow-up off drug were then conducted to assess delayed response and recurrence. The SALT score, which quantifies the percentage of affected scalp surface area, was used to measure disease severity in treated patients. In both human patients and the C3H/HeJ mouse model, the study applied high-throughput TCRbeta sequencing to look at T cell clonal expansion in alopecia areata. Scalp tissue and sorted CD4+ and CD8+ peripheral blood T cells from patchy and totalis/universalis alopecia areata patients and from healthy controls were covered by human TCRbeta sequencing. Tofacitinib-treated patients had biopsies at baseline and at 4 and 24 weeks of treatment, with a later scalp biopsy in several patients. Scalp clonality was compared across normal scalp (n=4), patchy alopecia areata scalp (n=8), and alopecia totalis/universalis scalp (n=8). The RNA source kit depended on sample type: the PAXgene miRNA kit for fixed scalp, the miRNeasy kit for PBMCs, and the RNeasy kit for mouse skin. Amplification of TCRbeta CDR3 regions was done by immunoSEQ multiplex PCR using 35 Vbeta forward primers and 13 Jbeta reverse primers. Study-wide findings and limitations: Higher clonality and more expanded CD8+ clones were observed in lesional scalp than in normal scalp, particularly in alopecia totalis/universalis, a finding suggestive of antigenic drive. Shared TCR sequences between patients were less evident than in mice, which may be partly attributable to HLA diversity in the patient population. Many expanded lesional clones persisted in scalp and blood during tofacitinib treatment, which may partly explain relapse after stopping treatment. Resident alphabeta T cells in normal human skin are also sequenced, complicating scalp TCR repertoire analysis, unlike mouse skin dominated by gammadelta T cells. Tofacitinib significantly lowered scalp clonality and the number of expanded CD8+ clones among the top 100 scalp clones. Because the treated cohort was small and included a single nonresponder, larger studies are needed to assess links between baseline CD8+ expansion and response.

The library was made by the immunoSEQ multiplex PCR assay. For TCR sequencing, RNA was extracted from every sample and reverse transcribed into cDNA to serve as template. SuperScript III was used to make first-strand cDNA, primed with a 2:1 mix of oligo-dT and random hexamers. A synthetic immune receptor repertoire was used to measure amplification bias, and any remaining bias was corrected computationally. Per the original workflow: Raw reads were preprocessed for error removal, and CDR3 was defined according to IMGT conventions as running from the conserved cysteine to phenylalanine. Clonality was computed by normalizing Shannon entropy by log2 of the number of productive unique TCRs and subtracting the result from 1. CD4 or CD8 identity of scalp clones was inferred by cross-referencing scalp TCRbeta sequences with sorted blood CD4 and CD8 repertoires. The table was pulled from immuneACCESS by TCRdb, which kept in-frame rearrangements only. Such tables lose some clones; where checked, under half of the loss comes from unresolved V genes, and the rest has no known cause. That table furnishes V, J and clone size, whereas the DNA furnished D and trimming. The sample table lists a few hundred thousand clones, around 65% of them with a count of one. The ten biggest clones cover roughly 1.2% of the sample.

CDR1 SGHDT and CDR2 YYEEEE were looked up in the germline V gene. Measured from the cysteine to the phenylalanine, the CDR3 is 19 residues long. Only the CDR3 part of the read is kept: 57 bases, read in frame from the first base. The junction carries 24 bases between V and J, which are trimmed by 3 bases and 0 bases respectively. In regard to this clone: Its binding antigen is unknown. One base away there is no much larger clone; base qualities are not given.

The treatment or condition label of this sample denotes: oral pan-JAK inhibitor, 5-10 mg twice daily. Peripheral blood and lesional scalp punch biopsies were obtained from patients with alopecia areata. PBMCs were isolated by density centrifugation and stained for CD3, CD4 and CD8, after which CD4+ and CD8+ T cells were sorted on a FACSAria. The material sequenced was CD4+ T cells sorted from blood, taken between weeks 44 and 45, from a patient treated with tofacitinib. The V and J segments used are TRBV5-6 and TRBJ1-1; no D segment can be confidently identified. The clonotype originates from a human donor with alopecia areata. The CDR3 protein sequence reads: CASSSEDTRAGIMNTEAFF. The nucleotide sequence is TGTGCCAGCAGCTCCGAAGACACCAGAGCCGGAATTATGAACACTGAAGCTTTCTTT.